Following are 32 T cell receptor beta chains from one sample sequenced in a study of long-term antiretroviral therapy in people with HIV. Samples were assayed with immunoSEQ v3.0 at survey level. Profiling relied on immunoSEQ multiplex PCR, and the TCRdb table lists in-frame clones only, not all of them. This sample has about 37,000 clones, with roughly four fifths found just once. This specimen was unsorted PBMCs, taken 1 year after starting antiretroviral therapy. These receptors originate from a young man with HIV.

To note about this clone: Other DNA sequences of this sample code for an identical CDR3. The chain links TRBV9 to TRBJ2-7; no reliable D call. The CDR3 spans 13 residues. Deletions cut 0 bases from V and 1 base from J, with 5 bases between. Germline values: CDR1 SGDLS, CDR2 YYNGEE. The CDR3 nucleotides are TGTGCCAGCAGCGTAGGGCAGTCCTACGAGCAGTACTTC. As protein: CASSVGQSYEQYF.

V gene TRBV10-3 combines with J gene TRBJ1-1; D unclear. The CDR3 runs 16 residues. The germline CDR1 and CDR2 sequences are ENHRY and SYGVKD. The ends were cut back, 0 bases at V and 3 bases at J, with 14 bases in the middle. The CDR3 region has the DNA TGTGCCATCAGTGAGTCGGGAGCCGAGGGTCACACTGAAGCTTTCTTT. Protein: CAISESGAEGHTEAFF.

CDR3 amino acids: CASSGHTSYNEQFF. The CDR3 DNA sequence: TGTGCCAGCAGTGGACATACCTCCTACAATGAGCAGTTCTTC. The V and J genes are TRBV5-6 and TRBJ2-1; D is possibly TRBD1 (5 bases). This CDR3 is 14 amino acids long. V gave up 5 bases and J gave up 0 bases, with 9 bases separating them. Germline CDR1 is SGHDT and CDR2 is YYEEEE.

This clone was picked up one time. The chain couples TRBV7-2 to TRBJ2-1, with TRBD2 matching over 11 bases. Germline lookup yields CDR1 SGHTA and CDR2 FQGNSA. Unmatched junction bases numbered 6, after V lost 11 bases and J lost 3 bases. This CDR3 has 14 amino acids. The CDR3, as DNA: TGTGCCGGATCCGGGACTAGCGGCTACAATGAGCAGTTCTTC. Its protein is CAGSGTSGYNEQFF.

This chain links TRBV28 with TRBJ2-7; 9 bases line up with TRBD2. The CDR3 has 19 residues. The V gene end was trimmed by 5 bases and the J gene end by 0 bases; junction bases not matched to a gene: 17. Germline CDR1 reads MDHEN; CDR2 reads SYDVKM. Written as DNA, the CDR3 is TGTGCCAGCAGTGGAGGGTTGGCGGGAGGGCCCCCGACCTCCTACGAGCAGTACTTC. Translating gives CASSGGLAGGPPTSYEQYF. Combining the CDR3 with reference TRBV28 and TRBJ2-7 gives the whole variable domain DVKVTQSSRYLVKRTGEKVFLECVQDMDHENMFWYRQDPGLGLRLIYFSYDVKMKEKGDIPEGYSVSREKKERFSLILESASTNQTSMYLCASSGGLAGGPPTSYEQYFGPGTRLTVT.

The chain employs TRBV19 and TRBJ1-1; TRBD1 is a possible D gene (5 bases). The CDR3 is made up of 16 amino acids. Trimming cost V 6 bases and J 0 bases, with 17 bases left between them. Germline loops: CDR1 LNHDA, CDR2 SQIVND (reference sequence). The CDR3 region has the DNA TGTGCCAGTAGCACCCGCCACGTGGGGGTGAACACTGAAGCTTTCTTT. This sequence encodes CASSTRHVGVNTEAFF.

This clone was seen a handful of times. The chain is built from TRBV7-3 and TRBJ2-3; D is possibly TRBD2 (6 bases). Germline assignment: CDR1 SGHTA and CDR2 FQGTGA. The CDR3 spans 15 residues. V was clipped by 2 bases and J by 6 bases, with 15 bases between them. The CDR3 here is CASSLAAGLGDTQYF. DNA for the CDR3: TGTGCCAGCAGCTTAGCGGCGGGGTTGGGGGATACGCAGTATTTT.

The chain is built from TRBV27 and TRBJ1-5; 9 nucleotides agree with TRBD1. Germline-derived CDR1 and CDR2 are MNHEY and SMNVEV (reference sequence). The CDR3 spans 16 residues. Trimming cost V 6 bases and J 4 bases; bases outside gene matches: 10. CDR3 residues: CASSPIGTGTNQPQHF. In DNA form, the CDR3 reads TGTGCCAGCAGCCCGATCGGGACAGGGACAAATCAGCCCCAGCATTTT.

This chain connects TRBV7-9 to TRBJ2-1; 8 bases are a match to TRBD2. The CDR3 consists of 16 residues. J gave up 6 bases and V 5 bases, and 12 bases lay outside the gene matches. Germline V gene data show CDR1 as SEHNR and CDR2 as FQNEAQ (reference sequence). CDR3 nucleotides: TGTGCCAGCAGCACACGATACGGGACTAGTCGCAATGAGCAGTTCTTC. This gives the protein CASSTRYGTSRNEQFF.

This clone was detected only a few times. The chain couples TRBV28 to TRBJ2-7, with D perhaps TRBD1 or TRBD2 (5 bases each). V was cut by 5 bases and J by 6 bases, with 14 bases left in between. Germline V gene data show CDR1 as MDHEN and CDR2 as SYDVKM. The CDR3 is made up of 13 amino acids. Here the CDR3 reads CASSLGTAGEQYF. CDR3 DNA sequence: TGTGCCAGCAGTCTGGGGACCGCGGGCGAGCAGTACTTC. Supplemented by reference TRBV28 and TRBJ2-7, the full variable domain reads DVKVTQSSRYLVKRTGEKVFLECVQDMDHENMFWYRQDPGLGLRLIYFSYDVKMKEKGDIPEGYSVSREKKERFSLILESASTNQTSMYLCASSLGTAGEQYFGPGTRLTVT.

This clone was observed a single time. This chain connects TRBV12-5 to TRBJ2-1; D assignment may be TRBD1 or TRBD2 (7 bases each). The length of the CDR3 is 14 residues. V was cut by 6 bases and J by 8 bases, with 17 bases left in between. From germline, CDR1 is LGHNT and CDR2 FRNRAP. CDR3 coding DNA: TGTGCTAGTGGGCCTCAGGGGGGGCGGGATGAGCAGTTCTTC. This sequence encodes CASGPQGGRDEQFF.

CDR3 bases: TGTGCCAGCAGTTACTCCGGGGAGGGTGAGACCCAGTACTTC. Its protein product is CASSYSGEGETQYF. The genes are TRBV6-5 and TRBJ2-5, with 7 bases aligning to TRBD2. The length of the CDR3 is 14 residues. Looked up from germline, CDR1 is MNHEY and CDR2 is SVGAGI. V was clipped by 0 bases and J by 5 bases; unmatched bases: 3.

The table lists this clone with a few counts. The CDR3 is CASSVGKGRDTEAFF. CDR3 nucleotide sequence: TGTGCCAGCAGCGTAGGAAAGGGGAGAGACACTGAAGCTTTCTTT. The gene calls are TRBV9 and TRBJ1-1, with D perhaps TRBD1 (5 bases). The germline V gene encodes CDR1 SGDLS and CDR2 YYNGEE. Trimming shortened V by 0 bases and J by 3 bases, and 12 bases separated the two germline ends. The length of the CDR3 is 15 residues.

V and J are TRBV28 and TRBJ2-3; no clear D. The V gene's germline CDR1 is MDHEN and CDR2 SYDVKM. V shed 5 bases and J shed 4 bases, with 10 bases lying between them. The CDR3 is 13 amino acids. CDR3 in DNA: TGTGCCAGCAGTCCTTACATGTCAGATACGCAGTATTTT. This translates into CASSPYMSDTQYF. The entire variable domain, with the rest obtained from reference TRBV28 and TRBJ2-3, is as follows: DVKVTQSSRYLVKRTGEKVFLECVQDMDHENMFWYRQDPGLGLRLIYFSYDVKMKEKGDIPEGYSVSREKKERFSLILESASTNQTSMYLCASSPYMSDTQYFGPGTRLTVL.

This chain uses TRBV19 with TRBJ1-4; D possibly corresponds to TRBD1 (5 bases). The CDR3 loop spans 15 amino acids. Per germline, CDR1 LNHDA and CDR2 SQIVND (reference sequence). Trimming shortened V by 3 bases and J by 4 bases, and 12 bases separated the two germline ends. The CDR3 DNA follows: TGTGCCAGTAGTATCTACAGGCGAAATAATGAAAAACTGTTTTTT. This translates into CASSIYRRNNEKLFF.

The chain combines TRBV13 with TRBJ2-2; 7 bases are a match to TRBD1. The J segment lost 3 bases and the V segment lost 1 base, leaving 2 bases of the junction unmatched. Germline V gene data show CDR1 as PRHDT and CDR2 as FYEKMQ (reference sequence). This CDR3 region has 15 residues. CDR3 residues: CASSLEGADTGELFF. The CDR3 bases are TGTGCCAGCAGCTTAGAGGGGGCGGACACCGGGGAGCTGTTTTTT.

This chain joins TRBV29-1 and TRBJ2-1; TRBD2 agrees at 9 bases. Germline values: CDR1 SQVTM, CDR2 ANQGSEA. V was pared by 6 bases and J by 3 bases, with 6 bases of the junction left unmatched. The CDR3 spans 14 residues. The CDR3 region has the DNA TGCAGCGTCGAGGAGCGGGGGGTCTACAATGAGCAGTTCTTC. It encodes CSVEERGVYNEQFF.

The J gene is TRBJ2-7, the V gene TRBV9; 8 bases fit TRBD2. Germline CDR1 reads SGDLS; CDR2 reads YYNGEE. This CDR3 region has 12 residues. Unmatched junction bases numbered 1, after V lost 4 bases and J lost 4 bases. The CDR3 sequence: CASSPGGYEQYF. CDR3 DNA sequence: TGTGCCAGCAGCCCGGGAGGGTACGAGCAGTACTTC.

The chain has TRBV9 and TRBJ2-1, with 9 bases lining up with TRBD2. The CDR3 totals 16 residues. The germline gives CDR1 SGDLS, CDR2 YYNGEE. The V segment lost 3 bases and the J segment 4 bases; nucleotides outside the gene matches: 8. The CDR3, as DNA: TGTGCCAGCAGCGATAGCCTAGCGGGGAAATACAATGAGCAGTTCTTC. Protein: CASSDSLAGKYNEQFF.

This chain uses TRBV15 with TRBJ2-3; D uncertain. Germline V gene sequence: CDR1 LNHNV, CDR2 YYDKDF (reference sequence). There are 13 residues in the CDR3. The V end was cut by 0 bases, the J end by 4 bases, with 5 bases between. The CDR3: CATSREFPDTQYF. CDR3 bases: TGTGCCACCAGCAGAGAGTTCCCAGATACGCAGTATTTT.

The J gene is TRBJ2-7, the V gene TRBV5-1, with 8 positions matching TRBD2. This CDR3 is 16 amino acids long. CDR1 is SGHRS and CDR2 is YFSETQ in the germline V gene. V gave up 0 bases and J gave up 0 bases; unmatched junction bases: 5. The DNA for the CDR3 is TGCGCCAGCAGCTTGGTCGTAGCGGGGAGCTCCTACGAGCAGTACTTC. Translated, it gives CASSLVVAGSSYEQYF.

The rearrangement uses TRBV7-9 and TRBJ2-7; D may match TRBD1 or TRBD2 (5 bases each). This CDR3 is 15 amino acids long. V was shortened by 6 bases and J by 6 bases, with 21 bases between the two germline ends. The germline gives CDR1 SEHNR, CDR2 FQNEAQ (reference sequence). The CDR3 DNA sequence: TGTGCCAGCAGGGGGGTCGGAGGACCAACTATCGAGCAGTACTTC. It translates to CASRGVGGPTIEQYF.

CDR3 in amino acids: CASSQNNREKLFF. CDR3 in DNA: TGCGCCAGCAGCCAAAATAACAGGGAAAAACTGTTTTTT. The J gene is TRBJ1-4, the V gene TRBV4-1; a possible D gene is TRBD1 (5 bases). From germline, CDR1 is MGHRA and CDR2 YSYEKL. V was clipped by 2 bases and J by 8 bases, with 9 bases between them. This CDR3 is built from 13 residues.

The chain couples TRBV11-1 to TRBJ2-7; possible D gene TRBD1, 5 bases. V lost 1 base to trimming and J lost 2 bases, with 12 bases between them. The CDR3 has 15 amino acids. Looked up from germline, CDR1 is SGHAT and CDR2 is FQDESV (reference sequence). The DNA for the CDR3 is TGTGCCAGCAGCTTAGACCTTGACAGCACCTACGAGCAGTACTTC. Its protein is CASSLDLDSTYEQYF.

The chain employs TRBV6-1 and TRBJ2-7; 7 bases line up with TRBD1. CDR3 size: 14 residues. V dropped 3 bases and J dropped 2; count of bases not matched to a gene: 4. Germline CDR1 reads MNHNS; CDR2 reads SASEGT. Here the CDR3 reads CASSEAGTAYEQYF. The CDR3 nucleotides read TGTGCCAGCAGTGAGGCTGGGACAGCCTACGAGCAGTACTTC.

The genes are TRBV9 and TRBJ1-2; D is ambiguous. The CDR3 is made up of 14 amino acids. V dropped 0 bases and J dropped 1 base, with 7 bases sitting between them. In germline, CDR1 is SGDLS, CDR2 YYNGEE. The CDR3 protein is CASSVGSFNYGYTF. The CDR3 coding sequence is TGTGCCAGCAGCGTAGGGTCATTTAACTATGGCTACACCTTC.

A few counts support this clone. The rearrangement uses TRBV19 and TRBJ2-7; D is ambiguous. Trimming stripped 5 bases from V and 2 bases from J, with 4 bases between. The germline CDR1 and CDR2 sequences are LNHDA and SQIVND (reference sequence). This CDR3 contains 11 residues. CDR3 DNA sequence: TGTGCCAGTAGTGATGCCTACGAGCAGTACTTC. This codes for CASSDAYEQYF.

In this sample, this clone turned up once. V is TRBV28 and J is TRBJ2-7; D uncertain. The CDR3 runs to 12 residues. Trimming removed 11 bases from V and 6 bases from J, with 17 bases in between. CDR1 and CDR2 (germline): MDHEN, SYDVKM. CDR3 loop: CASCEDKGEQYF. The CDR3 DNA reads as TGTGCCTCGTGTGAAGATAAAGGCGAGCAGTACTTC.

The CDR3 nucleotides read TGTGCCAGCAGCTTAGTCAGCGGGCGAAACCAAGAGACCCAGTACTTC. Residues: CASSLVSGRNQETQYF. This chain joins TRBV7-2 and TRBJ2-5; D perhaps matches TRBD2 (6 bases). This CDR3 has 16 residues. The V gene lost 1 base and the J gene lost 0 bases, with 12 bases spanning the gap. Germline CDR1 SGHTA, CDR2 FQGNSA.

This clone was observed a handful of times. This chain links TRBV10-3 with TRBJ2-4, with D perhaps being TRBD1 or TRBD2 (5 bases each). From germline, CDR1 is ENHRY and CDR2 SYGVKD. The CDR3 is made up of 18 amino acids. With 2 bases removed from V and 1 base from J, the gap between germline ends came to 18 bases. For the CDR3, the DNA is TGTGCCATCAGTGAGAAATCCCGGGACCTAGGGGCCAAAAACATTCAGTACTTC. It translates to CAISEKSRDLGAKNIQYF.

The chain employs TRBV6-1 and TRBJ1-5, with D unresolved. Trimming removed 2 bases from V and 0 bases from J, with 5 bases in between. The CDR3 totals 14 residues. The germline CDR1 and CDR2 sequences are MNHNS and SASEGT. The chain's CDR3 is CASSEKDSNQPQHF. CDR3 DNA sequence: TGTGCCAGCAGTGAAAAGGATAGCAATCAGCCCCAGCATTTT.

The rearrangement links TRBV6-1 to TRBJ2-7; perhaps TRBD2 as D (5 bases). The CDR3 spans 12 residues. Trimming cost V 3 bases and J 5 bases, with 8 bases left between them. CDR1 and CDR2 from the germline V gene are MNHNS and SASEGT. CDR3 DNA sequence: TGTGCCAGCAGTGATGCGGGCAACGAGCAGTACTTC. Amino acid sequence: CASSDAGNEQYF.